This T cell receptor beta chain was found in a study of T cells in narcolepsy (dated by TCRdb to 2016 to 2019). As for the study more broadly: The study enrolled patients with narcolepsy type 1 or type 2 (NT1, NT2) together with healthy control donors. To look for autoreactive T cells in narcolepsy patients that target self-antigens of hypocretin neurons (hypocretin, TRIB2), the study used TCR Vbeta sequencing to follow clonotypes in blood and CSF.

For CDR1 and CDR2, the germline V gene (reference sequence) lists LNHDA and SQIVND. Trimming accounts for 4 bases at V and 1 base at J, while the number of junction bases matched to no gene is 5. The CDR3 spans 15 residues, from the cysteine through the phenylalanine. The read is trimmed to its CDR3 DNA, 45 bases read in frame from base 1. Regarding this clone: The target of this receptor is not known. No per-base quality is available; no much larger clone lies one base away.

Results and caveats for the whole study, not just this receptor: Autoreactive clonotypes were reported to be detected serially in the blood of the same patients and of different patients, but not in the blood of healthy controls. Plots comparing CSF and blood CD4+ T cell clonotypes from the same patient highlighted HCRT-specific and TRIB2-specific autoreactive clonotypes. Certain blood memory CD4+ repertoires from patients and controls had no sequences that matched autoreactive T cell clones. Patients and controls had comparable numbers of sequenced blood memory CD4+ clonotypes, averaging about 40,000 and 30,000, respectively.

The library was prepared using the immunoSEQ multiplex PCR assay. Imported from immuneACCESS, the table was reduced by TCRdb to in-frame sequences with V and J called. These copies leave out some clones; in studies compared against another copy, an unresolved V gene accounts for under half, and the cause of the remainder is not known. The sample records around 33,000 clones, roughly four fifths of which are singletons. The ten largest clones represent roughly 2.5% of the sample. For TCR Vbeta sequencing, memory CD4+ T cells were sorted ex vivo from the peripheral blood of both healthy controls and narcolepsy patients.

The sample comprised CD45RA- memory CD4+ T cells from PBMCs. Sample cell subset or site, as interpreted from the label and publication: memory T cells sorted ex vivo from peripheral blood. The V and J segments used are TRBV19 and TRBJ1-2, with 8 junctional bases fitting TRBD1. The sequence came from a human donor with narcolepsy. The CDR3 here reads CASSTRQGFNYGYTF. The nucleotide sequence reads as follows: TGTGCCAGTAGTACCCGACAGGGGTTTAACTATGGCTACACCTTC. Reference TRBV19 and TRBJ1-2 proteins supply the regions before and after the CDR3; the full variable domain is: DGGITQSPKYLFRKEGQNVTLSCEQNLNHDAMYWYRQDPGQGLRLIYYSQIVNDFQKGDIAEGYSVSREKKESFPLTVTSAQKNPTAFYLCASSTRQGFNYGYTFGSGTRLTVV.